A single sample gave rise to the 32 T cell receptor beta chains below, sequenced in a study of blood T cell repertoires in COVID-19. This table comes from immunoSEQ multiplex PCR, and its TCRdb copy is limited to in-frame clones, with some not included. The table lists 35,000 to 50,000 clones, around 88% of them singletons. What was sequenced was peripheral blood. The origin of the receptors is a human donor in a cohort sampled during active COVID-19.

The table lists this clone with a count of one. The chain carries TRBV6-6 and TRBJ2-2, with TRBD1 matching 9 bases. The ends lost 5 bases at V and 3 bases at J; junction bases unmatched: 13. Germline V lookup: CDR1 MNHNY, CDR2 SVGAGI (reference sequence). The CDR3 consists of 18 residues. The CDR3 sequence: CASSLTGGILRDTGELFF. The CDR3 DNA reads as TGTGCCAGCAGTCTAACAGGGGGCATATTAAGGGACACCGGGGAGCTGTTTTTT.

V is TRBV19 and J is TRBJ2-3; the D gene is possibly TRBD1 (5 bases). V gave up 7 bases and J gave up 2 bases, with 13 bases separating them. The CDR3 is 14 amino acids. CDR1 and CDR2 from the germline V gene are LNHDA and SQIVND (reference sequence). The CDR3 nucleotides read TGTGCCAGTAATAAAGGACAAGTCACAGATACGCAGTATTTT. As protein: CASNKGQVTDTQYF.

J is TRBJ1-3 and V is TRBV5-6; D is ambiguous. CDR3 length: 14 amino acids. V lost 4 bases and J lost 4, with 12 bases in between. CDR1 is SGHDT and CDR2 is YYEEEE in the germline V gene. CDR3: CASSTTITGNTIYF. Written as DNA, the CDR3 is TGTGCCAGCAGCACAACCATAACAGGAAACACCATATATTTT.

CDR3 coding DNA: TGTGCCAGCAGCGCCCCCGCGGGAGGGAACACCGGGGAGCTGTTTTTT. Translation: CASSAPAGGNTGELFF. The rearrangement joins TRBV9 to TRBJ2-2; TRBD2 aligns across 8 bases. CDR3 length: 16 amino acids. Losses at the gene ends were 3 bases for V and 1 base for J; bases not matched to a gene: 5. Germline assignment: CDR1 SGDLS and CDR2 YYNGEE. The full variable domain, completed using reference TRBV9 and TRBJ2-2, is DSGVTQTPKHLITATGQRVTLRCSPRSGDLSVYWYQQSLDQGLQFLIQYYNGEERAKGNILERFSAQQFPDLHSELNLSSLELGDSALYFCASSAPAGGNTGELFFGEGSRLTVL.

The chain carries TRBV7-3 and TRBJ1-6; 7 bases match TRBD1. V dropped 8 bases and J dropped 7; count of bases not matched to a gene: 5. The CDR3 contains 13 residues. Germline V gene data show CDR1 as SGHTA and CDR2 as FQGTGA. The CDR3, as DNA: TGTGCCAGCGGAACAGGGGAGAATTCACCCCTCCACTTT. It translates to CASGTGENSPLHF.

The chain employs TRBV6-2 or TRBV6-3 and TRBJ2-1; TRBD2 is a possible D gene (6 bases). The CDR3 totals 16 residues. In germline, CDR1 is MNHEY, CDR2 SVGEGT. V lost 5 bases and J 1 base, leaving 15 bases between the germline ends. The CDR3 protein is CASSPPREFSYNEQFF. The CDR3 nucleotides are TGTGCCAGCAGTCCACCCCGGGAGTTTTCCTACAATGAGCAGTTCTTC.

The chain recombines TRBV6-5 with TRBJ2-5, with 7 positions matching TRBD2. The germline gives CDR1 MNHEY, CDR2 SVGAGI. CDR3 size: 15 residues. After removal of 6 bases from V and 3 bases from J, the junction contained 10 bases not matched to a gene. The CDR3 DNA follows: TGTGCCAGCAGGACTCGGGACTACCAGAAAGAGACCCAGTACTTC. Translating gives CASRTRDYQKETQYF.

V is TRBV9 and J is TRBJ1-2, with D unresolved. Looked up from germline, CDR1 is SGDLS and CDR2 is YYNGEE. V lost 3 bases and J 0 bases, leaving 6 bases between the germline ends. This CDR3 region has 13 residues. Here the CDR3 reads CASSATANYGYTF. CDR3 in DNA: TGTGCCAGCAGCGCCACAGCTAACTATGGCTACACCTTC.

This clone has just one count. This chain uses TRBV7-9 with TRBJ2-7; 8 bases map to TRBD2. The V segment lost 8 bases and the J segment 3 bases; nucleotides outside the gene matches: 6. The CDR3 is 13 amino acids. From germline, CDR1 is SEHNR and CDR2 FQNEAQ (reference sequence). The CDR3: CASGTGTSYEQYF. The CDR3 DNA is TGTGCCAGCGGGACCGGGACTAGCTACGAGCAGTACTTC.

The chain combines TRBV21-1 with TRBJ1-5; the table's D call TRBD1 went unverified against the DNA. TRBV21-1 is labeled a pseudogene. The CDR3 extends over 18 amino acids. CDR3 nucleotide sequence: TGTGCCAGCAGCAAAGGGAATGGACAGGATTATAGCAATCAGCCCCAGCATTTT. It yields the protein CASSKGNGQDYSNQPQHF.

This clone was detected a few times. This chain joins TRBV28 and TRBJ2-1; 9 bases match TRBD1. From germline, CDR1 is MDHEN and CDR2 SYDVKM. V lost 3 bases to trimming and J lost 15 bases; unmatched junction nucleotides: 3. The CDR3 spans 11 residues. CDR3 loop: CASSFGTGWFF. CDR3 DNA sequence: TGTGCCAGCAGTTTTGGGACAGGGTGGTTCTTC.

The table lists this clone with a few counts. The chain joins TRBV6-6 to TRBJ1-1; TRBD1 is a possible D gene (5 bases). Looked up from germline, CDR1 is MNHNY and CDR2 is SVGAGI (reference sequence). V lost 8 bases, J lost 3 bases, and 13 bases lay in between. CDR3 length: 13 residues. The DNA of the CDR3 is TGTGCCAGCGGGGGGGGTACTTACACTGAAGCTTTCTTT. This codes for CASGGGTYTEAFF.

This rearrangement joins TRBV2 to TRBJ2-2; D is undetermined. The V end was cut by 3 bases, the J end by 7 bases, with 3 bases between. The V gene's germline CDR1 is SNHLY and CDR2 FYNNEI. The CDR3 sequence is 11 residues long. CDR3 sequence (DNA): TGTGCCAGCAGTGATAGCGGGGAGCTGTTTTTT. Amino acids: CASSDSGELFF.

In DNA, the CDR3 is TGTGCCAGCACGTTCAGGGGAGAAGCTTTCTTT. Translation: CASTFRGEAFF. This rearrangement joins TRBV2 to TRBJ1-1, with D possibly being TRBD1 (6 bases). This CDR3 is 11 amino acids long. Germline CDR1 and CDR2: SNHLY and FYNNEI. V dropped 7 bases and J dropped 8 bases, with 11 bases sitting between them.

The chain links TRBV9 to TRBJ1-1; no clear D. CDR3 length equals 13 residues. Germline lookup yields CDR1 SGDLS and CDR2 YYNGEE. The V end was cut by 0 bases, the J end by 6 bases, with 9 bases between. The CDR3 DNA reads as TGTGCCAGCAGCGTAGGCAGACTATCTGAAGCTTTCTTT. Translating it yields CASSVGRLSEAFF.

CDR3 sequence (DNA): TGTGCCAGCAGCTTGAGACCCCTGACAATCCGTACTGAAGCTTTCTTT. Translating gives CASSLRPLTIRTEAFF. The rearrangement links TRBV5-6 to TRBJ1-1; D is uncertain. The ends were cut back, 1 base at V and 5 bases at J, with 18 bases in the middle. CDR1 is SGHDT and CDR2 is YYEEEE in the germline V gene. The CDR3 contains 16 residues.

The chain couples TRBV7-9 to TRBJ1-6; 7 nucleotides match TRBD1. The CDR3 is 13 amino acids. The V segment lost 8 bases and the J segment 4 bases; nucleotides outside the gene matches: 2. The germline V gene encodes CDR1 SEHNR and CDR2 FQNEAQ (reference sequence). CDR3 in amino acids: CASQGQYNSPLHF. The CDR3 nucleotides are TGTGCCAGCCAGGGACAGTATAATTCACCCCTCCACTTT.

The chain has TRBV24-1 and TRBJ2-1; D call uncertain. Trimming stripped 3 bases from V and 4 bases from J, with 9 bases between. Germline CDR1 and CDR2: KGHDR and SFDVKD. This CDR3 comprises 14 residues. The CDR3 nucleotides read TGTGCCACCAGTGATCGAAGAGATTACAATGAGCAGTTCTTC. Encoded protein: CATSDRRDYNEQFF.

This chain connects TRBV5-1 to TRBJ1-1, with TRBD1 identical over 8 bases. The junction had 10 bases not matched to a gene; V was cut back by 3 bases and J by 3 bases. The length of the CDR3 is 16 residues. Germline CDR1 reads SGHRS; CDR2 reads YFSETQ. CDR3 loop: CASSSRRGRGDTEAFF. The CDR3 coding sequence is TGCGCCAGCAGCTCGCGCAGGGGGCGCGGGGACACTGAAGCTTTCTTT.

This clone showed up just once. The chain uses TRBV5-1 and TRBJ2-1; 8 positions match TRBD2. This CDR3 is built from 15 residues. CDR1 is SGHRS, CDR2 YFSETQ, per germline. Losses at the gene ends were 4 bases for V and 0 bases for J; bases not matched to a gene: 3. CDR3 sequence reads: CASSLSGSSYNEQFF. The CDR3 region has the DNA TGCGCCAGCAGCCTGAGCGGGAGCTCCTACAATGAGCAGTTCTTC.

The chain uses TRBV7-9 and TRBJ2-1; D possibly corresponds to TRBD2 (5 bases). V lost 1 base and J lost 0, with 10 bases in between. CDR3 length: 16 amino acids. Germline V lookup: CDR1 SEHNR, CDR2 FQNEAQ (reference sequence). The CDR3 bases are TGTGCCAGCAGCTTAGATCTTAGCGACTCCTACAATGAGCAGTTCTTC. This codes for CASSLDLSDSYNEQFF.

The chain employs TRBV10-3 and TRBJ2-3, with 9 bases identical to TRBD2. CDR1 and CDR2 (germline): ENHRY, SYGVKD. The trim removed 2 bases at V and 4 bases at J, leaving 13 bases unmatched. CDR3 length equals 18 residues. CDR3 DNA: TGTGCCATCAGTGAGCTGGCGGGGGGGGCTGCGGAAGCAGATACGCAGTATTTT. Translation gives CAISELAGGAAEADTQYF.

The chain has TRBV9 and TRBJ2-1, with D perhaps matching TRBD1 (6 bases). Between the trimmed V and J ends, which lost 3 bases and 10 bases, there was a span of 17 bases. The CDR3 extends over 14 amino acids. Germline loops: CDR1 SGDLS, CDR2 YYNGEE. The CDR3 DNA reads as TGTGCCAGCAGCGCCGGGCCTCACAGGGACGAGCAGTTCTTC. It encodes CASSAGPHRDEQFF.

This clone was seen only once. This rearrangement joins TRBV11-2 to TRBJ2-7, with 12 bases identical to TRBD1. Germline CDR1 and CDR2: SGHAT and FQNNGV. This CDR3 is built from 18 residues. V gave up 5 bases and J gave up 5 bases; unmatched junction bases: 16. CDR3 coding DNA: TGTGCCAGCAGCACCCTTTGGGGACGGGACAGGGGGCTCCACGAGCAGTACTTC. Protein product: CASSTLWGRDRGLHEQYF.

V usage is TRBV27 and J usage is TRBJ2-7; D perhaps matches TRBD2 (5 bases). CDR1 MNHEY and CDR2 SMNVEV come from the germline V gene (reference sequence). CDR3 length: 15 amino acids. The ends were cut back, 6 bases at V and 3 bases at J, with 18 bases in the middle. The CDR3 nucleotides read TGTGCCAGCAGGGCCGGACGGGGAGTTAACTACGAGCAGTACTTC. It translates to CASRAGRGVNYEQYF.

As DNA, the CDR3 is TGCGCCAGCAGCTTGGAAGGGGGGGGGAGCTCCTACGAGCAGTACTTC. Amino acid sequence: CASSLEGGGSSYEQYF. V and J are TRBV5-1 and TRBJ2-7; TRBD2 might be the D (7 bases). Germline V gives CDR1 SGHRS, CDR2 YFSETQ. This CDR3 is built from 16 residues. The V end lost 0 bases, the J end lost 0 bases, and 13 bases lay between the germline ends.

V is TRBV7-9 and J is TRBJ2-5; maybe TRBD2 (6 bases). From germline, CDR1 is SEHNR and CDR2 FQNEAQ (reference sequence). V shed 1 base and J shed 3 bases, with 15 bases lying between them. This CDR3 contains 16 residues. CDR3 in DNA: TGTGCCAGCAGCTTAGGAACCCGGAGGGGAAAAGAGACCCAGTACTTC. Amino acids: CASSLGTRRGKETQYF.

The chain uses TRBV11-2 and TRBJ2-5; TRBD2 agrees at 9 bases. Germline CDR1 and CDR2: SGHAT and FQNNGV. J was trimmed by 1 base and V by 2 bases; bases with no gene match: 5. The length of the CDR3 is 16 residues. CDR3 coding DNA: TGTGCCAGCAGCTTATCCCCGACTAGCGGCCAAGAGACCCAGTACTTC. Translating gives CASSLSPTSGQETQYF.

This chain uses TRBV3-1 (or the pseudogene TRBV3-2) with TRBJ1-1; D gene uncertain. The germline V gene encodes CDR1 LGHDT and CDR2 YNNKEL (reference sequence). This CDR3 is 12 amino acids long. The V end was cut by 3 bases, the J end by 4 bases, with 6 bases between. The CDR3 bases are TGTGCCAGCAGCCACGGGGTCACTGAAGCTTTCTTT. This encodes CASSHGVTEAFF.

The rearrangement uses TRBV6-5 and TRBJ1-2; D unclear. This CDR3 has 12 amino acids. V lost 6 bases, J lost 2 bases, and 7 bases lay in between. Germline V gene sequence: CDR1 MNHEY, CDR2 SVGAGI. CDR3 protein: CASRDWNYGYTF. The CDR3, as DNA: TGTGCCAGCAGAGACTGGAACTATGGCTACACCTTC.

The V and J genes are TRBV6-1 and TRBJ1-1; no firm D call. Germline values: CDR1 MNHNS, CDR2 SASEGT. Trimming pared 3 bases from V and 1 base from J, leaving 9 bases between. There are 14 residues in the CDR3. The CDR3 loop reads CASSELGGNTEAFF. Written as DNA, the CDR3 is TGTGCCAGCAGTGAGTTGGGAGGGAACACTGAAGCTTTCTTT.

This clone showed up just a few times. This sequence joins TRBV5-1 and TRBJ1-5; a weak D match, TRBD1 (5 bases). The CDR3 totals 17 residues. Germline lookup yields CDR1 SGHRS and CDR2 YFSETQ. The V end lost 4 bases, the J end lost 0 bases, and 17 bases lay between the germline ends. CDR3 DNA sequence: TGCGCCAGCAGCCCTCTGGGGGGACCATATAGCAATCAGCCCCAGCATTTT. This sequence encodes CASSPLGGPYSNQPQHF.